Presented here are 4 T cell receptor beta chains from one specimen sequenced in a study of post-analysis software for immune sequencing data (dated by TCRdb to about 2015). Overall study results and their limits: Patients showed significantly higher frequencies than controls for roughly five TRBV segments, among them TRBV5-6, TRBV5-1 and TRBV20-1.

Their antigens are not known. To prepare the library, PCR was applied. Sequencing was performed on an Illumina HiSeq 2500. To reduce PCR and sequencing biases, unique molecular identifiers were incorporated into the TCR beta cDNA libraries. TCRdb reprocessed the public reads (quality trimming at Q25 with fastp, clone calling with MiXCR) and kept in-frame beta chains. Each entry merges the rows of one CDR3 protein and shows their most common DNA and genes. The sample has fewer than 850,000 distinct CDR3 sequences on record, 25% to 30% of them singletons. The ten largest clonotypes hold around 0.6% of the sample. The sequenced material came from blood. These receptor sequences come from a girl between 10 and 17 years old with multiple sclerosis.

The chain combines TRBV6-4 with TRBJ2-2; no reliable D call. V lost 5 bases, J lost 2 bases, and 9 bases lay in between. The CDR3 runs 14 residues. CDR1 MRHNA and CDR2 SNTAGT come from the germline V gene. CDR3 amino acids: CASSLTLNTGELFF. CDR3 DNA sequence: TGTGCCAGCAGTTTAACACTAAACACCGGGGAGCTGTTTTTT.

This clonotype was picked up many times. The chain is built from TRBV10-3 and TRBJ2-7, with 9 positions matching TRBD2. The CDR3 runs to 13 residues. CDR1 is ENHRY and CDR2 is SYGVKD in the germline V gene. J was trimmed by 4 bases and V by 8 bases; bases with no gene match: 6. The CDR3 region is CAIGSGSGYEQYF. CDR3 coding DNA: TGTGCCATCGGTAGCGGGAGTGGTTACGAGCAGTACTTC.

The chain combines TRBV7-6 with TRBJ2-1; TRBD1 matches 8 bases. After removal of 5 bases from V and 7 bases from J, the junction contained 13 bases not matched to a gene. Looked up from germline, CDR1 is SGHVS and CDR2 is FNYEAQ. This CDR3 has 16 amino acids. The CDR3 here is CASSQDREWGSNEQFF. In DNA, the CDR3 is TGTGCCAGCAGCCAGGACAGGGAGTGGGGCTCTAATGAGCAGTTCTTC. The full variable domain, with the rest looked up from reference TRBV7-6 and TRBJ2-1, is GAGVSQSPRYKVTKRGQDVALRCDPISGHVSLYWYRQALGQGPEFLTYFNYEAQQDKSGLPNDRFSAERPEGSISTLTIQRTEQRDSAMYRCASSQDREWGSNEQFFGPGTRLTVL.

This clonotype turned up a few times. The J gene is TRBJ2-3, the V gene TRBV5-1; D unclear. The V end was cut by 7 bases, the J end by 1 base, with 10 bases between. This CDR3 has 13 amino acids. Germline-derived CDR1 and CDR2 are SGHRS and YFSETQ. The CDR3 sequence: CASRLKRTDTQYF. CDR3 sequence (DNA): TGCGCCAGCCGACTTAAACGCACAGATACGCAGTATTTT.